These 26 T cell receptor beta chains share one sample of origin, sequenced in a study of cytomegalovirus exposure and HLA in healthy donors (dated by TCRdb to between 2016 and 2019). The library was produced with the immunoSEQ multiplex PCR assay. A mixture of 60 forward primers for TCR Vbeta segments and 13 reverse primers for TCR Jbeta segments was used in the multiplex PCR. In TCRdb, the immuneACCESS table is reduced to in-frame sequences with V and J assigned. These tables do not hold every clone; where another copy was compared, an unresolved V gene accounts for under half, and the others remain unexplained. The sample yields 200,000 to 250,000 clones; about three quarters were counted once. Roughly 2.5% of the sample lies in the top ten. Source material: PBMCs. The receptors originated from a woman in her sixties or seventies in good health and CMV-seropositive.

This clone was seen just once. Other DNA sequences in the same sample also yield this CDR3. The chain joins TRBV10-1 to TRBJ2-3, with 9 bases that match TRBD2. Germline V gene lookup returns CDR1 WNHNN and CDR2 SYGVQD (reference sequence). This CDR3 has 14 residues. V dropped 3 bases and J dropped 3; count of bases not matched to a gene: 1. The CDR3 sequence: CASSDSGSTDTQYF. DNA for the CDR3: TGCGCCAGCAGTGATAGCGGGAGTACAGATACGCAGTATTTT.

This clone was seen a handful of times. The gene calls are TRBV30 and TRBJ1-5; 9 positions match TRBD1. The V segment lost 0 bases and the J segment 5 bases; nucleotides outside the gene matches: 8. CDR3 size: 16 residues. The V gene's germline CDR1 is GTSNPN and CDR2 SVGIG (reference sequence). The CDR3 here is CAWSVDLGTGYQPQHF. Written as DNA, the CDR3 is TGTGCCTGGAGTGTCGACCTCGGGACAGGGTATCAGCCCCAGCATTTT.

Details on this clone: The junction departs from germline at one end; a sequencing error may be responsible. The chain carries TRBV9 and TRBJ1-2, with a tentative D call TRBD1 (5 bases). Looked up from germline, CDR1 is SGDLS and CDR2 is YYNGEE. The length of the CDR3 is 16 residues. The DNA of the CDR3 is TGTGCCAGCAGCGCCGATTGGGGGTTTTGGGACTATAGCTACACCTTC. Its protein product is CASSADWGFWDYSYTF.

The rearrangement links TRBV7-3 to TRBJ1-3; D possibly corresponds to TRBD1 (5 bases). Per the germline V gene, CDR1 is SGHTA and CDR2 is FQGTGA. The CDR3 runs to 15 residues. Trimming took off 0 bases at V and 3 bases at J, with 9 bases between the two ends. The CDR3 loop is CASSLTSGFGNTIYF. In DNA, the CDR3 is TGTGCCAGCAGCTTAACTTCAGGGTTTGGAAACACCATATATTTT.

This sequence joins TRBV2 and TRBJ2-2, with D tentatively TRBD2 (7 bases). CDR1 is SNHLY and CDR2 is FYNNEI in the germline V gene. This CDR3 is built from 15 residues. V was cut by 6 bases and J by 4 bases, with 15 bases left in between. CDR3 in amino acids: CASRGGGGRTGELFF. Written as DNA, the CDR3 is TGTGCCAGCAGAGGTGGGGGGGGCCGCACCGGGGAGCTGTTTTTT.

This clone was seen only once. V is TRBV18 and J is TRBJ2-1; 8 positions agree with TRBD2. CDR3 length: 15 amino acids. V shed 0 bases, J shed 7 bases, and the junction held 5 bases outside the gene matches. Germline CDR1 is KGHSH and CDR2 is LQKENI. The CDR3 DNA reads TGTGCCAGCTCACCACCGGGACTAGAGACTAATGAGCAGTTCTTC. It is translated as CASSPPGLETNEQFF.

The chain combines TRBV7-6 with TRBJ2-7; 9 bases fit TRBD1. This CDR3 spans 14 amino acids. Germline V gives CDR1 SGHVS, CDR2 FNYEAQ. The V segment lost 5 bases and the J segment 4 bases; nucleotides outside the gene matches: 6. CDR3: CASSPRDREYEQYF. The CDR3 bases are TGTGCCAGCAGCCCCCGGGACAGGGAGTACGAGCAGTACTTC.

The genes are TRBV4-2 and TRBJ1-2, with D possibly matching TRBD1 (5 bases). Germline V CDR1 and CDR2: LGHNA, YNFKEQ. Trimming shortened V by 3 bases and J by 7 bases, and 12 bases separated the two germline ends. CDR3 size: 13 residues. CDR3 bases: TGTGCCAGCAGCCAGGATAGGGGCCGTGGCTACACCTTC. Encoded protein: CASSQDRGRGYTF.

This sequence joins TRBV27 and TRBJ1-5; 7 bases agree with TRBD1. Germline V CDR1 and CDR2: MNHEY, SMNVEV (reference sequence). The CDR3 runs 13 residues. Germline trimming cut 6 bases from V and 7 bases from J; bases unmatched to any gene: 6. The CDR3 nucleotides read TGTGCCAGCAGCGACAGGGCGTACCAGCCCCAGCATTTT. Translated: CASSDRAYQPQHF.

In this sample, this clone turned up once. This rearrangement joins TRBV11-2 to TRBJ2-3, with 11 positions matching TRBD2. J lost 7 bases, V lost 5 bases, and 11 bases had no gene match. CDR1 is SGHAT, CDR2 FQNNGV, per germline. The CDR3 consists of 16 residues. The CDR3 nucleotides read TGTGCCAGCAGCGCAGCAGGTCTAGCGGGGGGTCATACGCAGTATTTT. As protein: CASSAAGLAGGHTQYF.

V is TRBV29-1 and J is TRBJ2-2; TRBD1 matches at 9 bases. This CDR3 comprises 14 residues. Per germline, CDR1 SQVTM and CDR2 ANQGSEA. V lost 4 bases and J lost 5; bases outside the gene matches: 5. CDR3 in DNA: TGCAGCGTTGTTTGGGACAGGGTAACCGGGGAGCTGTTTTTT. Its protein product is CSVVWDRVTGELFF.

The gene calls are TRBV30 and TRBJ1-1, with D uncertain. V lost 1 base and J 6 bases, leaving 12 bases between the germline ends. CDR3 length equals 13 residues. Germline assignment: CDR1 GTSNPN and CDR2 SVGIG (reference sequence). CDR3 nucleotide sequence: TGTGCCTGGAGTGGGCCCCCCCGGGCTGAAGCTTTCTTT. Translated: CAWSGPPRAEAFF.

V usage is TRBV6-1 and J usage is TRBJ2-5; D unresolved. Germline V lookup: CDR1 MNHNS, CDR2 SASEGT. This CDR3 has 14 amino acids. V was cut by 6 bases and J by 5 bases, with 16 bases left in between. The CDR3 is CASRLSVTVETQYF. The CDR3 bases are TGTGCCAGCAGGCTCTCGGTTACGGTTGAGACCCAGTACTTC.

The rearrangement uses TRBV7-3 and TRBJ2-2; no clear D gene. There are 12 residues in the CDR3. Germline V CDR1 and CDR2: SGHTA, FQGTGA. The ends were cut back, 5 bases at V and 7 bases at J, with 8 bases in the middle. The CDR3 sequence: CASSRADGELFF. As DNA, the CDR3 is TGTGCCAGCAGCCGCGCGGACGGGGAGCTGTTTTTT.

The chain combines TRBV18 with TRBJ1-3, with D possibly being TRBD1 (5 bases). CDR3 length: 15 residues. V shed 0 bases and J shed 4 bases, with 10 bases lying between them. CDR1 and CDR2 from the germline V gene are KGHSH and LQKENI. In nucleotides, the CDR3 is TGTGCCAGCTCACCACCCGGGACTGTCGGAAACACCATATATTTT. Translated: CASSPPGTVGNTIYF.

The CDR3 sequence: CASSSGANYGYTF. The CDR3 DNA is TGCGCCAGCAGTTCAGGCGCTAACTATGGCTACACCTTC. This chain joins TRBV10-2 and TRBJ1-2; D not certain. This CDR3 has 13 amino acids. The V end lost 5 bases, the J end lost 0 bases, and 7 bases lay between the germline ends. Germline lookup yields CDR1 WSHSY and CDR2 SAAADI.

The rearrangement uses TRBV6-1 and TRBJ1-5; no definite D call. CDR1 is MNHNS, CDR2 SASEGT, per germline. V shed 2 bases and J shed 0 bases, with 5 bases lying between them. The CDR3 runs 14 residues. This CDR3 is CASSERDSNQPQHF. The CDR3 DNA reads TGTGCCAGCAGTGAACGGGATAGCAATCAGCCCCAGCATTTT.

The genes are TRBV5-1 and TRBJ2-5, with 11 positions matching TRBD2. Germline V lookup: CDR1 SGHRS, CDR2 YFSETQ. V lost 5 bases, J lost 2 bases, and 5 bases stayed unmatched. The CDR3 contains 15 residues. The CDR3 DNA sequence: TGCGCCAGCAGTCTAGCGGGAGGTTGGCAAGAGACCCAGTACTTC. The encoded protein is CASSLAGGWQETQYF.

The J gene is TRBJ1-1, the V gene TRBV10-3; D might be TRBD1 (6 bases). This CDR3 contains 14 residues. Trimming removed 3 bases from V and 4 bases from J, with 12 bases in between. CDR1 ENHRY and CDR2 SYGVKD come from the germline V gene. The CDR3 reads CAISEGTRGTEAFF. CDR3 nucleotides: TGTGCCATCAGTGAAGGGACCAGGGGCACTGAAGCTTTCTTT.

V usage is TRBV19 and J usage is TRBJ2-7; tentatively, D is TRBD1 (6 bases). Germline values: CDR1 LNHDA, CDR2 SQIVND (reference sequence). The CDR3 length is 15 residues. Trimming left V 5 bases short and J 1 base short, with 15 bases between. As DNA, the CDR3 is TGTGCCAGTAGTGCCCGGGACAAGGGTTCCTACGAGCAGTACTTC. Amino acid sequence: CASSARDKGSYEQYF.

The CDR3 loop is CASSPQERGQSQPQHF. CDR3 coding DNA: TGCGCCAGCAGCCCCCAGGAAAGGGGTCAAAGTCAGCCCCAGCATTTT. This chain joins TRBV4-1 and TRBJ1-5; possible D gene TRBD1, 5 bases. CDR3 length equals 16 residues. V was trimmed by 4 bases and J by 6 bases, leaving 19 bases between them. Germline CDR1 reads MGHRA; CDR2 reads YSYEKL.

This clone was counted a single time. The chain employs TRBV9 and TRBJ1-2; 7 nucleotides agree with TRBD1. Germline CDR1 and CDR2: SGDLS and YYNGEE. V was clipped by 3 bases and J by 2 bases; unmatched bases: 10. The CDR3 is 16 residues long. The CDR3 loop is CASSAQTGRRNYGYTF. The CDR3 DNA sequence: TGTGCCAGCAGCGCTCAGACAGGGAGGCGCAACTATGGCTACACCTTC. The full variable domain, its missing parts supplied by reference TRBV9 and TRBJ1-2, is DSGVTQTPKHLITATGQRVTLRCSPRSGDLSVYWYQQSLDQGLQFLIQYYNGEERAKGNILERFSAQQFPDLHSELNLSSLELGDSALYFCASSAQTGRRNYGYTFGSGTRLTVV.

This clone was observed a few times. This chain links TRBV5-1 with TRBJ1-1, with 7 positions matching TRBD1. The J segment lost 7 bases and the V segment lost 0 bases, leaving 3 bases of the junction unmatched. Germline V gene lookup returns CDR1 SGHRS and CDR2 YFSETQ. This CDR3 region has 13 residues. Written as DNA, the CDR3 is TGCGCCAGCAGCTTGGCACAGGGGAATGAAGCTTTCTTT. Protein: CASSLAQGNEAFF.

This chain joins TRBV6-1 and TRBJ2-7; 11 bases map to TRBD1. CDR3 length: 14 residues. The germline CDR1 and CDR2 sequences are MNHNS and SASEGT. Trimming removed 6 bases from V and 4 bases from J; junction bases left unmatched: 5. CDR3 in amino acids: CASRYGQGAYEQYF. In DNA, the CDR3 is TGTGCCAGCAGGTACGGACAGGGGGCTTACGAGCAGTACTTC.

The J gene is TRBJ2-7, the V gene TRBV28, with D possibly TRBD2 on 6 matching bases. The CDR3 is 14 residues long. V was shortened by 2 bases and J by 3 bases, with 11 bases between the two germline ends. Germline lookup yields CDR1 MDHEN and CDR2 SYDVKM. CDR3 nucleotides: TGTGCCAGCAGTTTAGGGCAGGGACTCTACGAGCAGTACTTC. Amino acids: CASSLGQGLYEQYF.

This rearrangement joins TRBV7-8 to TRBJ2-7, with D unresolved. Trimming pared 5 bases from V and 4 bases from J, leaving 6 bases between. The CDR3 is made up of 11 amino acids. Germline V gene sequence: CDR1 SGHVS, CDR2 FQNEAQ. This chain's CDR3 is CASSPQYEQYF. CDR3 in DNA: TGTGCCAGCAGCCCCCAATACGAGCAGTACTTC.